Listed here is a single T cell receptor (beta chain). The germline V gene encodes CDR1 MNHNY and CDR2 SVGAGI (reference sequence). V dropped 4 bases and J dropped 3 bases, with 14 bases sitting between them. This CDR3 has 15 residues. The sample originates from a study of cytomegalovirus exposure and HLA in healthy donors. Sequencing was performed with immunoSEQ multiplex PCR; in TCRdb, only in-frame clones are kept and a portion is missing. The sample lists more than 95,000 clones, 75% to 90% seen once, with approximately 1.1% in the top ten. The material sequenced was PBMCs. The receptor was derived from a woman between 18 and 29 years old in good health and CMV-seronegative. V gene TRBV6-6 combines with J gene TRBJ2-3, with D maybe TRBD2 (5 bases). The CDR3 DNA follows: TGTGCCAGCAGTTTACTATCGTCGGGGACAGATACGCAGTATTTT. It codes for CASSLLSSGTDTQYF.